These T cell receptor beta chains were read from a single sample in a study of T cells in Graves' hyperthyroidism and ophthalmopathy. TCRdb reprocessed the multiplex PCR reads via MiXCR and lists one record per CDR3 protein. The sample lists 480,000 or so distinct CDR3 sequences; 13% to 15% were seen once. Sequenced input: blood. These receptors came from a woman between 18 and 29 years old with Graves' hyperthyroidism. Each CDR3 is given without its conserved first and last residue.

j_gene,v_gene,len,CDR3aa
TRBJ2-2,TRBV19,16,ASRTVMGPSRNTGELF
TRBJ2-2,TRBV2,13,ASSERGTYTGELF
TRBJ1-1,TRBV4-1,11,ASSQGYEYEAF
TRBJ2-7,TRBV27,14,ASSLSLPVRGDEQY
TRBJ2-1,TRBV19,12,ASSRGNEANEQF
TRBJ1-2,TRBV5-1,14,ASSPSSPGQSFFYT
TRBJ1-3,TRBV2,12,ASSDGGPGNTIY
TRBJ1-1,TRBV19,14,ASTPPGTGGRAEAF
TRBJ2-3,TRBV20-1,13,SAGRTSGSPEAQY
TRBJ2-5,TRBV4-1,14,ASSPRTGRVKETQY
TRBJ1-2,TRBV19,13,ASRPPGQGHYGYT
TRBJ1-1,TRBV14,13,ASSQENRMNTEAF
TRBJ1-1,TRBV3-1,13,ASSQFREVNTEAF